This T cell receptor (beta chain) was sequenced during a study of human T cells and chemical hapten exposure. Study-level background: Minor volume differences among pooled libraries chiefly drove per-sample TCR yield variation. Findings and caveats of the study: TCRs exceeding a frequency of 1 in 1000 stayed unchanged under DPC sensitization.

Unique molecular identifiers were affixed to discrete cDNA molecules within the library. MiXCR, run by TCRdb on the RACE reads, gives a single entry per CDR3 protein. There are some 90,000 distinct CDR3 sequences in the sample; approximately 10% occur only once, and 2.9% lies in the top ten. Noted time point: healthy volunteer bleed at 2 weeks. Before extraction, the whole blood was not fractionated, and total RNA was taken from it. This clonotype was observed a few times. Its target is not known. Material: whole blood. This clonotype was sampled from a female donor in good health. Some clones in this sample may be carry-over from other donors' samples.

CDR3 coding DNA: TGTGCCAGCAGCCCAGGGCGGGCCAACGTCCTGACTTTC. Amino acids: CASSPGRANVLTF. J is TRBJ2-6 and V is TRBV27; tentative D call: TRBD1 (5 bases). V lost 6 bases, J lost 5 bases, and 8 bases lay in between. Germline lookup yields CDR1 MNHEY and CDR2 SMNVEV (reference sequence). This CDR3 is 13 amino acids long.